The clone carrying this T cell receptor beta chain has just a few counts. TCRdb independently ran MiXCR on the RACE reads; one entry per CDR3 protein. The sample contains about 80,000 distinct CDR3 sequences, approximately 10% of which appear only once. These data originate in a study of human T cells and chemical hapten exposure. Study context: Diphenylcyclopropenone doses were given weekly to the scalps of patients across the roughly 23-week study. Patch tests containing 0.01% DPC, applied to the upper back, were read at 6 days.

Time point: patch test 2, 6 weeks after DPC sensitization. The treatment: therapeutic diphenylcyclopropenone sensitization with weekly scalp DPC. Staff drew blood before applying each patch test. J lost 0 bases, V lost 4 bases, and 4 bases had no gene match. CDR3 length: 15 amino acids. Germline V gene sequence: CDR1 KGHSH, CDR2 LQKENI. The rearrangement uses TRBV18 and TRBJ2-3, with TRBD1 identical over 7 bases. Sequencing was performed on whole blood, taken in connection with sensitization to the hapten diphenylcyclopropenone (DPC). The origin of this receptor is a man between 18 and 35 years old with alopecia areata. Some clones in this sample may be carry-over from other donors' samples. The CDR3: CASSLGQESTDTQYF. The CDR3 bases are TGTGCCAGCTCACTCGGACAGGAAAGCACAGATACGCAGTATTTT.